Listed below are T cell receptor beta chains from one sample, sequenced in a study of shared clonotypes between healthy human individuals. The assay was immunoSEQ multiplex PCR, and TCRdb's table has in-frame clones only and misses some. The sample holds hundreds of thousands of clones, more than 85% seen once. Sequenced material: naive CD8+ T cells sorted from blood. Receptors originate from a man aged 25 to 40 in good health. Each CDR3 is given with its conserved first and last residue. The order of the fields is clone size, J gene, V gene, D gene, CDR3 DNA, CDR3 protein. The D gene is left open where the match is weak. Size is stated for part of the rows, as once, few or many counts, or as a class when the clone is expanded.

>-|TRBJ2-1|TRBV29-1|-
TGCAGCGTTGAAGCGACGTACAATGAGCAGTTCTTC
CSVEATYNEQFF
>-|TRBJ2-2|TRBV27|-
TGTGCCAGCAGCCACCTAACAGGTCGAGGTGCCGGGGAGCTGTTTTTT
CASSHLTGRGAGELFF
>-|TRBJ2-2|TRBV7-6|-
TGTGCCAGCAGCTTAGATAGGCAGGAGAACACCGGGGAGCTGTTTTTT
CASSLDRQENTGELFF
>-|TRBJ1-1|TRBV7-9|-
TGTGCCAGCAGCTTAGCCGGTCAGGGAGTATTGAACACTGAAGCTTTCTTT
CASSLAGQGVLNTEAFF
>-|TRBJ2-1|TRBV7-9|-
TGTGCCAGCATGAGGGACTACAATGAGCAGTTCTTC
CASMRDYNEQFF
>-|TRBJ2-5|TRBV29-1|TRBD2
TGCAGCGTTGAAGGGGAGGGAGAGCAAGAGACCCAGTACTTC
CSVEGEGEQETQYF
>-|TRBJ1-2|TRBV9|-
TGTGCCAGCAGCGTAGAGAGGGACGGGGCTGGCTACACCTTC
CASSVERDGAGYTF
>-|TRBJ2-3|TRBV11-2|TRBD1
TGTGCCAGCAGCTCCTTCTGGGGACAGGGTATAGCAGATACGCAGTATTTT
CASSSFWGQGIADTQYF
>few|TRBJ2-7|TRBV18|-
TGTGCCAGCTCACCAGGCTACGAGCAGTACTTC
CASSPGYEQYF
>-|TRBJ1-1|TRBV7-9|-
TGTGCCAGCAGCTTCCTGAGGGATTTGAACACTGAAGCTTTCTTT
CASSFLRDLNTEAFF
>-|TRBJ2-7|TRBV29-1|-
TGCAGCGTTGTGGCGAGAACCTACGAGCAGTACTTC
CSVVARTYEQYF
>-|TRBJ2-3|TRBV5-1|TRBD2
TGCGCCAGCAGCCGAACTAGCGGTAGCACAGATACGCAGTATTTT
CASSRTSGSTDTQYF
>-|TRBJ2-7|TRBV29-1|TRBD2
TGCAGCGGGCTAGCGGGAGAAGCCTACGAGCAGTACTTC
CSGLAGEAYEQYF
>-|TRBJ2-7|TRBV5-4|TRBD2
TGTGCCAGCAGCGTTGGGACTAGCGGTGGATTGGGGTACGAGCAGTACTTC
CASSVGTSGGLGYEQYF
>-|TRBJ2-3|TRBV7-3|-
TGTGCCAGCAGCCGGACAGCCGCTAGCACAGATACGCAGTATTTT
CASSRTAASTDTQYF
>-|TRBJ2-2|TRBV5-4|-
TGTGCCAGCAGCTTGGCCGGTAGCGGGAACACCGGGGAGCTGTTTTTT
CASSLAGSGNTGELFF
>-|TRBJ1-1|TRBV27|TRBD1
TGTGCCAGCAGTTGGGGGACAGGGGGGACTGAAGCTTTCTTT
CASSWGTGGTEAFF
>-|TRBJ2-2|TRBV13|-
TGTGCCAGCAGCTTAATTTCCGGGGAGCTGTTTTTT
CASSLISGELFF
>-|TRBJ2-7|TRBV29-1|TRBD2
TGCAGCGTTGGACTAGCGGGGAGGAGTTACGAGCAGTACTTC
CSVGLAGRSYEQYF
>once|TRBJ2-7|TRBV28|-
TGTGCCAGCAGTCCGGTTGCCGAAATCGAGCAGTACTTC
CASSPVAEIEQYF
>-|TRBJ2-2|TRBV5-1|-
TGCGCCAGCGCCCAAGGACTTTTCACCGGGGAGCTGTTTTTT
CASAQGLFTGELFF
>-|TRBJ2-6|TRBV27|-
TGTGCCAGCAGTTGGGTAGGGGGCTCTGGGGCCAACGTCCTGACTTTC
CASSWVGGSGANVLTF
>-|TRBJ2-3|TRBV13|-
TGTGCCAGCAGCACAAATGTCTTGGACGCACCAGGGGACGTTAGCACAGATACGCAGTATTTT
CASSTNVLDAPGDVSTDTQYF
>-|TRBJ1-3|TRBV2|-
TGTGCCAGCAGTGAAGGGCAGGGAAGTTTTGGAAACACCATATATTTT
CASSEGQGSFGNTIYF
>-|TRBJ2-7|TRBV5-3|-
TGTGCCAGAAGCTTGGTGGCTACCACCTACGAGCAGTACTTC
CARSLVATTYEQYF
>-|TRBJ2-3|TRBV27|TRBD1
TGTGCCAGCAGTTTCCGGGACAGGGTGGCAGATACGCAGTATTTT
CASSFRDRVADTQYF
>-|TRBJ2-3|TRBV5-5|TRBD1
TGTGCCAGCAGCACCCCGACAGGGGAGGGCACAGATACGCAGTATTTT
CASSTPTGEGTDTQYF